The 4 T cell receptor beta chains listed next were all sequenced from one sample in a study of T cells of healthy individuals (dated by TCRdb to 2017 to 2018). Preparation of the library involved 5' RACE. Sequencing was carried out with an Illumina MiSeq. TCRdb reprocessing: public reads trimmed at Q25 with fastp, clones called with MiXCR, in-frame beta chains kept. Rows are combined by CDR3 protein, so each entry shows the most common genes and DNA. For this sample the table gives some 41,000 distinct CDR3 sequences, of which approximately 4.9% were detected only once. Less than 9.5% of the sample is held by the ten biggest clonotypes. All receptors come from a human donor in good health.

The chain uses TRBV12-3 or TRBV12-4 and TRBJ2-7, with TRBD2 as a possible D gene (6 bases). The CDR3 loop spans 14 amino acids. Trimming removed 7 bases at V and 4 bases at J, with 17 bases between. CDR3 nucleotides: TGTGCCAGCACTCACTCTAGCGACCGATACGAGCAGTACTTC. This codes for CASTHSSDRYEQYF.

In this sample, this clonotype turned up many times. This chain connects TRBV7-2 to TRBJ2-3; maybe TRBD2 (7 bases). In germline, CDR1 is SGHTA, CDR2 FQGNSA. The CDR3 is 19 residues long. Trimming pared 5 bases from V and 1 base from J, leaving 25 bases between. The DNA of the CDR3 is TGTGCCAGCAGCCTCTCTAATCCGAATGTAGGGGGGGGCACAGATACGCAGTATTTT. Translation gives CASSLSNPNVGGGTDTQYF.

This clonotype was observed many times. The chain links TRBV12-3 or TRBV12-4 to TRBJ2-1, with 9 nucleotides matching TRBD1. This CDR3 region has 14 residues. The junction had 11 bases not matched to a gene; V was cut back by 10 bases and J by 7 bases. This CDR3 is CATEPGQGGNEQFF. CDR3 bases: TGTGCCACCGAACCGGGACAGGGTGGTAATGAGCAGTTCTTC.

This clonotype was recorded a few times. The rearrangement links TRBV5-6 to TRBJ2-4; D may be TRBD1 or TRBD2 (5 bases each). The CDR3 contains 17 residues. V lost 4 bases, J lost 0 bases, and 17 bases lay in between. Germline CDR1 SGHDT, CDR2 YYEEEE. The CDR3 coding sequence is TGTGCCAGCAGCACACCACCGGGACGTAAAGCCAAAAACATTCAGTACTTC. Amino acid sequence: CASSTPPGRKAKNIQYF.